The sequence of this TCR beta chain was determined in a study of HIV-infected children after antiretroviral therapy interruption. The ends were cut back, 5 bases at V and 0 bases at J, with 15 bases in the middle. Germline V CDR1 and CDR2: SGHRS, YFSETQ. The CDR3 is 15 amino acids. Treatment denoted: PENTA 11 planned treatment interruption arm or continuous ART arm. Naive CD4+ CD45RA+ CD45RO- T cells were FACS-sorted from thawed PBMCs. RNA-based 3' RACE libraries used unique molecular identifiers. TCRdb redid the calling of the 3' RACE reads with MiXCR, one entry per CDR3 protein. This repertoire shows approximately 89,000 distinct CDR3 sequences, roughly 6.7% found once; its top ten account for 1% to 1.3%.

Sequenced material: CD45RA+ CD4+ T cells from PBMCs, pooled from several time points, taken from a donor given antiretroviral therapy, either interrupted or continuous. Stated subset: naive CD4+ CD45RA+ CD45RO- T cells. The V and J genes are TRBV5-1 and TRBJ2-7; perhaps D is TRBD1 or TRBD2 (5 bases each). This TCR derives from a pool of human donors with HIV. The CDR3 protein is CASRLLGTASYEQYF. CDR3 coding DNA: TGCGCCAGCAGACTTCTTGGGACGGCCTCCTACGAGCAGTACTTC. Combining the CDR3 with reference TRBV5-1 and TRBJ2-7 gives the whole variable domain KAGVTQTPRYLIKTRGQQVTLSCSPISGHRSVSWYQQTPGQGLQFLFEYFSETQRNKGNFPGRFSGRQFSNSRSEMNVSTLELGDSALYLCASRLLGTASYEQYFGPGTRLTVT.